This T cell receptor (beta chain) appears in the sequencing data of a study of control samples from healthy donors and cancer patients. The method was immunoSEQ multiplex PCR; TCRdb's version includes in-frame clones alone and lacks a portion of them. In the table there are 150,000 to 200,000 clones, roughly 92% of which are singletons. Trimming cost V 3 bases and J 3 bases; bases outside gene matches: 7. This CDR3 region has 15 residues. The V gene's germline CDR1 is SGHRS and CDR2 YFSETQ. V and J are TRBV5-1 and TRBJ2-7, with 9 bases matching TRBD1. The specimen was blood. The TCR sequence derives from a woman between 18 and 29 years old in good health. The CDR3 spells CASSSLATGGYEQYF. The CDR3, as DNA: TGCGCCAGCAGCTCTTTAGCGACAGGGGGCTACGAGCAGTACTTC.